This TCR beta chain originates from a study of blood T cell repertoires in COVID-19. Turning to the study itself: The United States, Italy and Spain provided the acute and convalescent COVID-19 samples.

This clone is a singleton in its sample. Germline CDR1 MDHEN, CDR2 SYDVKM. Trimming shortened V by 5 bases and J by 2 bases, and 21 bases separated the two germline ends. CDR3 size: 18 residues. During active infection, Seattle patients enrolled and were then monitored through disease. Here immunoSEQ multiplex PCR was the method, and the copy in TCRdb shows in-frame clones only, minus some. The sample contains 150,000 to 200,000 clones, about 87% of which appear only once. The chain joins TRBV28 to TRBJ1-4; tentatively, D is TRBD1 (6 bases). Sequencing used peripheral blood. The origin of this receptor is an elderly woman with COVID-19, enrolled during active disease. The CDR3 loop is CASSPALGRGFTNEKLFF. The CDR3 DNA is TGTGCCAGCAGTCCCGCCTTGGGGAGGGGGTTCACTAATGAAAAACTGTTTTTT.